The 18 T cell receptor beta chains below come from one sample, sequenced in a study of identical twins. Each CDR3 protein is one row after TCRdb ran MiXCR on the 5' RACE reads. The repertoire holds around 480,000 distinct CDR3 sequences, with 14% as singletons. The data also belong to a second study, concerning yellow fever vaccine responses in identical twins.

The sample consisted of CD4+ T cells sorted from blood. These receptor sequences come from a woman aged 18-29 years in good health.

This clonotype was seen repeatedly, ten times or more. V is TRBV12-3 or TRBV12-4 and J is TRBJ1-1, with D hard to call. This CDR3 contains 13 residues. Trimming shortened V by 3 bases and J by 1 base, and 6 bases separated the two germline ends. CDR3 DNA sequence: TGTGCCAGCAGTTTGGTCCCGAACACTGAAGCTTTCTTT. Its protein product is CASSLVPNTEAFF.

The V gene is TRBV3-1, the J gene TRBJ1-1; no clear D gene. CDR3 length equals 16 residues. From germline, CDR1 is LGHDT and CDR2 YNNKEL (reference sequence). V lost 1 base and J 3 bases, leaving 15 bases between the germline ends. The CDR3 sequence is CASSQVKFNRDTEAFF. The CDR3, as DNA: TGTGCCAGCAGCCAAGTTAAGTTTAACAGAGACACTGAAGCTTTCTTT.

The chain carries TRBV2 and TRBJ2-5; D assignment may be TRBD1 or TRBD2 (5 bases each). The V gene's germline CDR1 is SNHLY and CDR2 FYNNEI. The CDR3 runs 13 residues. V was pared by 5 bases and J by 4 bases, with 11 bases between. The CDR3 region has the DNA TGTGCCAGCAGTCCAGGGACGATAGAGACCCAGTACTTC. Translating gives CASSPGTIETQYF.

This chain links TRBV11-3 with TRBJ2-2, with D possibly TRBD2 on 7 matching bases. The V end was cut by 6 bases, the J end by 0 bases, with 11 bases between. Germline V gene data show CDR1 as SGHNT and CDR2 as YENEEA. The CDR3 runs to 15 residues. This chain's CDR3 is CASRRGGSNTGELFF. DNA for the CDR3: TGTGCCAGCAGGAGGGGGGGTTCGAACACCGGGGAGCTGTTTTTT.

This clonotype came up a few times. V is TRBV5-1 and J is TRBJ2-3, with 7 positions matching TRBD2. Trimming removed 0 bases from V and 1 base from J; junction bases left unmatched: 5. CDR1 is SGHRS and CDR2 is YFSETQ in the germline V gene. The CDR3 extends over 16 amino acids. As DNA, the CDR3 is TGCGCCAGCAGCTTGGCTTATGCGGGAGGCACAGATACGCAGTATTTT. It is translated as CASSLAYAGGTDTQYF.

The genes are TRBV2 and TRBJ2-5; D may be TRBD2 (6 bases). The CDR3 totals 12 residues. Trimming left V 10 bases short and J 2 bases short, with 11 bases between. CDR1 SNHLY and CDR2 FYNNEI come from the germline V gene. Written as DNA, the CDR3 is TGTGCCACCCAGCGGGTACAAGAGACCCAGTACTTC. It encodes CATQRVQETQYF.

In its sample, this clonotype was seen a few times. This chain joins TRBV6-8 and TRBJ2-3; D is uncertain. CDR1 is MNHGY and CDR2 is SAAAGT in the germline V gene. The CDR3 is 14 residues long. CDR3 bases: TGTGCGATACTTCTGGAATCATACACAGATACGCAGTATTTT. Its protein is CAILLESYTDTQYF.

CDR3 loop: CASSLSLQGARYNEQFF. The CDR3 coding sequence is TGTGCCAGCAGTTTGTCCCTACAGGGGGCGAGGTACAATGAGCAGTTCTTC. This chain uses TRBV12-3 or TRBV12-4 with TRBJ2-1, with TRBD1 matching 9 bases. After removal of 3 bases from V and 4 bases from J, the junction contained 10 bases not matched to a gene. The CDR3 length is 17 residues.

J is TRBJ2-1 and V is TRBV4-1; TRBD2 aligns across 8 bases. CDR3 length: 16 amino acids. The germline gives CDR1 MGHRA, CDR2 YSYEKL. V trimming: 0 bases; J trimming: 5 bases; junction bases outside the gene matches: 6. As DNA, the CDR3 is TGCGCCAGCAGCCAAGATTGGGCGGGGGGAAACAATGAGCAGTTCTTC. It is translated as CASSQDWAGGNNEQFF.

This chain joins TRBV20-1 and TRBJ2-1; 8 nucleotides line up with TRBD2. CDR3 length: 14 amino acids. Germline V gene sequence: CDR1 DFQATT, CDR2 SNEGSKA (reference sequence). V dropped 5 bases and J dropped 1; count of bases not matched to a gene: 4. DNA for the CDR3: TGCAGTGCTGGTAGCGGGGTATCCTACAATGAGCAGTTCTTC. This codes for CSAGSGVSYNEQFF.

This clonotype turned up a few times. The V call is TRBV5-1, the J call TRBJ1-2; D gene unclear. Germline CDR1 is SGHRS and CDR2 is YFSETQ. This CDR3 has 14 amino acids. V was cut by 3 bases and J by 3 bases, with 12 bases left in between. The CDR3: CASSYESGDYGYTF. Written as DNA, the CDR3 is TGCGCCAGCAGCTATGAGTCTGGGGACTATGGCTACACCTTC.

The chain carries TRBV12-3 or TRBV12-4 and TRBJ2-1; TRBD2 aligns across 11 bases. The V and J ends lost 6 bases and 3 bases, in that order; junction bases with no gene match: 7. CDR3 length: 16 amino acids. The CDR3 nucleotides read TGTGCCAGCAGGGGCCTAGCGGGGGGTTTCTACAATGAGCAGTTCTTC. Encoded protein: CASRGLAGGFYNEQFF.

This clonotype was observed a few times. The chain is built from TRBV29-1 and TRBJ2-5; 7 nucleotides agree with TRBD1. Unmatched junction bases numbered 11, after V lost 2 bases and J lost 2 bases. The germline CDR1 and CDR2 sequences are SQVTM and ANQGSEA. This CDR3 has 16 residues. CDR3 region: CSVEPWEGTAQETQYF. In DNA, the CDR3 is TGCAGCGTTGAACCTTGGGAAGGGACAGCTCAAGAGACCCAGTACTTC.

This rearrangement joins TRBV7-2 to TRBJ2-3; a weak D match, TRBD2 (5 bases). Per germline, CDR1 SGHTA and CDR2 FQGNSA. Deletions cut 5 bases from V and 2 bases from J, with 14 bases between. This CDR3 has 15 amino acids. CDR3 sequence (DNA): TGTGCCAGCAGCCCATCCTGGGGAGACACAGATACGCAGTATTTT. Its translation is CASSPSWGDTDTQYF.

At least ten counts were recorded for this clonotype. The chain has TRBV12-3 or TRBV12-4 and TRBJ1-1, with D possibly TRBD1 on 5 matching bases. The CDR3 length is 13 residues. Trimming stripped 4 bases from V and 5 bases from J, with 11 bases between. In DNA form, the CDR3 reads TGTGCCAGCAGTTACCAGGGTGGGACTGAAGCTTTCTTT. This sequence encodes CASSYQGGTEAFF.

The chain has TRBV7-9 and TRBJ2-7, with D tentatively TRBD1 or TRBD2 (5 bases each). Trimming removed 6 bases at V and 4 bases at J, with 22 bases between. The CDR3 is made up of 16 amino acids. CDR1 and CDR2 from the germline V gene are SEHNR and FQNEAQ (reference sequence). The chain's CDR3 is CASSSITGTAPYEQYF. The DNA for the CDR3 is TGTGCCAGCAGTTCCATCACCGGGACGGCTCCATACGAGCAGTACTTC.

The table lists this clonotype with many counts. The chain has TRBV7-2 and TRBJ2-3, with D unresolved. The V and J ends lost 4 bases and 3 bases respectively, with 14 bases between them. Germline V gene lookup returns CDR1 SGHTA and CDR2 FQGNSA. This CDR3 has 15 amino acids. As DNA, the CDR3 is TGTGCCAGCAGCTCACCTTGGGTGGGTACAGATACGCAGTATTTT. Its translation is CASSSPWVGTDTQYF. The full variable domain, completed using reference TRBV7-2 and TRBJ2-3, is GAGVSQSPSNKVTEKGKDVELRCDPISGHTALYWYRQSLGQGLEFLIYFQGNSAPDKSGLPSDRFSAERTGGSVSTLTIQRTQQEDSAVYLCASSSPWVGTDTQYFGPGTRLTVL.

The chain couples TRBV5-1 to TRBJ2-3; 7 nucleotides match TRBD2. V lost 1 base, J lost 2 bases, and 4 bases stayed unmatched. CDR1 is SGHRS, CDR2 YFSETQ, per germline. The CDR3 extends over 15 amino acids. The CDR3 DNA reads as TGCGCCAGCAGCTTGTCTAGCGGATACACAGATACGCAGTATTTT. The encoded protein is CASSLSSGYTDTQYF.